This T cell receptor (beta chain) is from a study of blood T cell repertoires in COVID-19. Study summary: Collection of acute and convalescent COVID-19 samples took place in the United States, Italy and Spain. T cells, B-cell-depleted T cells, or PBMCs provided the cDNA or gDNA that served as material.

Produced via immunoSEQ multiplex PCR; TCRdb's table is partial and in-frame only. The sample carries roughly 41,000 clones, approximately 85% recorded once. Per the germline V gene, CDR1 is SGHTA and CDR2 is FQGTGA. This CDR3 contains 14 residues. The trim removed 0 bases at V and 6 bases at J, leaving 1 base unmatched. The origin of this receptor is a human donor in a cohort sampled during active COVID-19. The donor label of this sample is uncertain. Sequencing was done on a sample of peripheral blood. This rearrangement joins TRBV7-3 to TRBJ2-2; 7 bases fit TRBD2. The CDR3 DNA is TGTGCCAGCAGCTTAACAGCGGGGCCCGGGGAGCTGTTTTTT. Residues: CASSLTAGPGELFF.